These T cell receptor beta chains were read from a single sample in a study of OX40 agonist ivuxolimab in advanced cancers. Measured with immunoSEQ multiplex PCR; TCRdb has only the in-frame clones, and not every one. The sample comprises about 40,000 clones, 82% of which are singletons, and roughly 24% rests with the top ten. The sequenced sample was CD4+ or CD8+ T cells sorted from blood, obtained in a trial of the OX40 agonist ivuxolimab. These receptor sequences come from an adult with an advanced solid tumor such as melanoma, head and neck, liver or kidney cancer. Each CDR3 is given with its conserved first and last residue. A D gene is named only where the DNA matches it firmly. The size of a clone is reported for some rows only, either as once, few or many, or as a class for expanded clones.

V: TRBV6-4
J: TRBJ2-2
D: TRBD2
size: NA
CDR3: CASSRYAGVTGELFF
DNA: TGTGCCAGCAGCCGCTACGCGGGAGTTACCGGGGAGCTGTTTTTT

V: TRBV7-9
J: TRBJ1-1
D: NA
size: NA
CDR3: CASSPRDRALMFF
DNA: TGTGCCAGCAGCCCCCGGGACCGAGCTTTGATGTTCTTT

V: TRBV5-6
J: TRBJ1-4
D: NA
size: NA
CDR3: CASSLAWTGGSEKLFF
DNA: TGTGCCAGCAGCTTGGCCTGGACGGGAGGTTCCGAAAAACTGTTTTTT

V: TRBV5-1
J: TRBJ1-2
D: TRBD1
size: NA
CDR3: CASSLGSGQPGYTF
DNA: TGCGCCAGCAGCTTGGGATCGGGACAGCCTGGCTACACCTTC

V: TRBV2
J: TRBJ1-1
D: NA
size: NA
CDR3: CASSALGFATEAFF
DNA: TGTGCCAGCAGTGCTCTCGGGTTTGCCACTGAAGCTTTCTTT

V: TRBV27
J: TRBJ2-3
D: TRBD1
size: NA
CDR3: CASSLTSSTGESTDTQYF
DNA: TGTGCCAGCAGTTTAACTTCCTCCACAGGGGAGAGCACAGATACGCAGTATTTT

V: TRBV6-1
J: TRBJ2-6
D: NA
size: NA
CDR3: CASSEGNPGANVLTF
DNA: TGTGCCAGCAGTGAGGGTAACCCTGGGGCCAACGTCCTGACTTTC

V: TRBV30
J: TRBJ2-7
D: NA
size: NA
CDR3: CAWSVGRAYEQYF
DNA: TGTGCCTGGAGTGTAGGAAGGGCCTACGAGCAGTACTTC

V: TRBV6-5
J: TRBJ1-5
D: NA
size: NA
CDR3: CASSHRGGNQPQHF
DNA: TGTGCCAGCAGCCACAGAGGGGGCAATCAGCCCCAGCATTTT

V: TRBV10-3
J: TRBJ1-5
D: TRBD1
size: NA
CDR3: CASQGDNQPQHF
DNA: TGTGCCTCGCAGGGGGACAATCAGCCCCAGCATTTT

V: TRBV19
J: TRBJ2-1
D: NA
size: NA
CDR3: CASSIWYEQFF
DNA: TGTGCCAGTAGTATATGGTATGAGCAGTTCTTC

V: TRBV10-3
J: TRBJ1-2
D: TRBD1
size: few
CDR3: CAISEQGGLNPYGYTF
DNA: TGTGCCATCAGTGAACAGGGGGGTCTCAATCCCTATGGCTACACCTTC

V: TRBV7-2
J: TRBJ2-5
D: NA
size: NA
CDR3: CASSTRFKVGGRGETQYF
DNA: TGTGCCAGCAGCACTAGGTTTAAGGTCGGGGGGCGGGGAGAGACCCAGTACTTC

V: TRBV7-3
J: TRBJ2-7
D: NA
size: NA
CDR3: CASSLAAGSYEQYF
DNA: TGTGCCAGCAGCTTGGCGGCTGGCTCCTACGAGCAGTACTTC

V: TRBV27
J: TRBJ2-5
D: TRBD2
size: NA
CDR3: CASSLLGLAVGGEETQYF
DNA: TGTGCCAGCAGTTTATTAGGACTAGCTGTGGGAGGGGAAGAGACCCAGTACTTC

V: TRBV5-6
J: TRBJ2-5
D: TRBD1
size: NA
CDR3: CASSSEDRVEETQYF
DNA: TGTGCCAGCAGCTCGGAGGACAGGGTGGAAGAGACCCAGTACTTC

V: TRBV6-5
J: TRBJ2-7
D: NA
size: few
CDR3: CASSYRRDNSYEQYF
DNA: TGTGCCAGCAGTTATAGACGGGACAACTCCTACGAGCAGTACTTC

V: TRBV5-4
J: TRBJ2-2
D: TRBD2
size: NA
CDR3: CASSAGTSDAGELFF
DNA: TGTGCCAGCAGCGCAGGGACTAGCGACGCCGGGGAGCTGTTTTTT

V: TRBV27
J: TRBJ1-2
D: NA
size: NA
CDR3: CASSRLWFKPGTSLFICGYTF
DNA: TGTGCCAGCAGCCGACTGTGGTTTAAACCCGGGACCTCTCTCTTTATTTGTGGCTACACCTTC

V: TRBV7-2
J: TRBJ1-1
D: NA
size: NA
CDR3: CASSLVRNTEAFF
DNA: TGTGCCAGCAGCTTAGTCCGGAACACTGAAGCTTTCTTT